One sample yielded the 21 T cell receptor beta chains listed below, sequenced in a study of chemoradiotherapy in HPV16-positive cancers. Clones were read by immunoSEQ multiplex PCR, and TCRdb kept only the in-frame ones, dropping some. Of some 13,000 clones in the sample, approximately 75% were seen once. This sample was obtained from a patient who underwent chemoradiotherapy. These receptor sequences come from a human donor with HPV-associated anogenital cancer.

On this clone itself: At one end, the junction sequence differs from germline, possibly due to a read error. The CDR3 reads CASSLATAGSSEQYF. The CDR3 DNA reads TGCGCCAGCAGCTTGGCGACTGCTGGCTCCTCCGAGCAGTACTTC. The V call is TRBV5-1, the J call TRBJ2-7; D is undetermined. The CDR3 totals 15 residues. CDR1 SGHRS and CDR2 YFSETQ come from the germline V gene.

The chain couples TRBV27 to TRBJ2-5; 11 bases align to TRBD2. Germline lookup yields CDR1 MNHEY and CDR2 SMNVEV (reference sequence). The CDR3 extends over 16 amino acids. V lost 5 bases and J lost 5; bases outside the gene matches: 10. Here the CDR3 DNA reads TGTGCCAGCAGTAACCCGAGTAGCGGGAGGGTGGAGACCCAGTACTTC. Translated, it gives CASSNPSSGRVETQYF.

The CDR3 DNA is TGTGCCAGTAGTATTAAGGGCCCTGGGGCCAACGTCCTGACTTTC. Translation: CASSIKGPGANVLTF. The V gene is TRBV19, the J gene TRBJ2-6; D is unclear. This CDR3 spans 15 amino acids. CDR1 is LNHDA and CDR2 is SQIVND in the germline V gene (reference sequence). V lost 3 bases and J lost 2, with 8 bases in between.

This clone was observed a handful of times. The chain uses TRBV10-3 and TRBJ2-5, with a possible D match to TRBD2 (5 bases). The V end was cut by 0 bases, the J end by 4 bases, with 18 bases between. The CDR3 runs to 17 residues. Germline loops: CDR1 ENHRY, CDR2 SYGVKD. Written as DNA, the CDR3 is TGTGCCATCAGTGAGTCGAATCCAAGGGAGTCCCCAGAGACCCAGTACTTC. As protein: CAISESNPRESPETQYF.

J is TRBJ2-1 and V is TRBV6-5; D unresolved. The CDR3 has 14 amino acids. V shed 6 bases and J shed 6 bases, with 15 bases lying between them. Per germline, CDR1 MNHEY and CDR2 SVGAGI. CDR3 in DNA: TGTGCCAGCAGATCCACCACCAAGGGCAATGAGCAGTTCTTC. Translating gives CASRSTTKGNEQFF.

This chain joins TRBV7-9 and TRBJ2-7, with 9 bases matching TRBD1. The junction had 8 bases not matched to a gene; V was cut back by 3 bases and J by 5 bases. The CDR3 consists of 15 residues. CDR1 is SEHNR, CDR2 FQNEAQ, per germline (reference sequence). This chain's CDR3 is CASSLRAWDRDEQYF. In DNA form, the CDR3 reads TGTGCCAGCAGCTTGAGGGCTTGGGACAGGGACGAGCAGTACTTC.

DNA for the CDR3: TGTGCCAGCAGCTTAGGCCCAACTAGCGGGAACACCGGGGAGCTGTTTTTT. Translated: CASSLGPTSGNTGELFF. This rearrangement joins TRBV7-2 to TRBJ2-2; 8 bases match TRBD2. Germline CDR1 is SGHTA and CDR2 is FQGNSA. With 1 base clipped from V and 1 base from J, the junction kept 5 bases outside the gene matches. CDR3 length: 17 residues.

The chain uses TRBV30 and TRBJ1-5; 9 bases fit TRBD1. The CDR3 is made up of 13 amino acids. CDR1 is GTSNPN, CDR2 SVGIG, per germline (reference sequence). V trimming: 5 bases; J trimming: 6 bases; junction bases outside the gene matches: 5. CDR3 loop: CAWSGQGLQPQHF. As DNA, the CDR3 is TGTGCCTGGTCGGGACAGGGTCTTCAGCCCCAGCATTTT.

The chain uses TRBV6-4 and TRBJ2-2; 10 bases line up with TRBD1. V lost 6 bases to trimming and J lost 4 bases; unmatched junction nucleotides: 5. The CDR3 totals 15 residues. The germline V gene encodes CDR1 MRHNA and CDR2 SNTAGT. The CDR3 loop reads CASSPRTGGTGELFF. The CDR3 region has the DNA TGTGCCAGCAGCCCTAGGACAGGGGGCACCGGGGAGCTGTTTTTT.

V is TRBV5-6 and J is TRBJ1-3; possible D gene TRBD1, 6 bases. Trimming removed 3 bases at V and 2 bases at J, with 9 bases between. The CDR3 consists of 14 residues. CDR1 is SGHDT and CDR2 is YYEEEE in the germline V gene. The CDR3 region is CASSWGGAGNTIYF. The CDR3 DNA follows: TGTGCCAGCAGCTGGGGGGGCGCTGGAAACACCATATATTTT.

CDR3 nucleotides: TGTGCCAGCAGCCCATCCAAGACCGGGACAGGGGCCACAGATACGCAGTATTTT. Encoded protein: CASSPSKTGTGATDTQYF. The genes are TRBV7-3 and TRBJ2-3; 10 nucleotides align to TRBD1. Germline V gene data show CDR1 as SGHTA and CDR2 as FQGTGA. CDR3 length: 18 residues. V lost 5 bases to trimming and J lost 2 bases; unmatched junction nucleotides: 13.

This clone has only a few counts. This rearrangement joins TRBV19 to TRBJ2-2; D possibly matches TRBD1 or TRBD2 (5 bases each). V was trimmed by 6 bases and J by 2 bases, leaving 10 bases between them. Germline CDR1 and CDR2: LNHDA and SQIVND (reference sequence). CDR3 size: 14 residues. The CDR3 nucleotides read TGTGCCAGTAGGCTCGGGACCAACACCGGGGAGCTGTTTTTT. This codes for CASRLGTNTGELFF.

This sequence joins TRBV6-5 and TRBJ2-4; 11 bases are shared with TRBD2. CDR1 and CDR2 (germline): MNHEY, SVGAGI. V shed 6 bases and J 6 bases; nucleotides not matched to a gene: 4. The length of the CDR3 is 14 residues. The DNA for the CDR3 is TGTGCCAGCAGACCCGGACTAGCGGGAAACATTCAGTACTTC. This sequence encodes CASRPGLAGNIQYF.

This sequence joins TRBV11-2 and TRBJ2-5; TRBD2 agrees at 7 bases. The CDR3 contains 17 residues. With 5 bases clipped from V and 7 bases from J, the junction kept 19 bases outside the gene matches. CDR1 is SGHAT, CDR2 FQNNGV, per germline. CDR3 residues: CASSLPKAGRAPVTQYF. The CDR3 DNA is TGTGCCAGCAGCCTCCCTAAGGCAGGGAGGGCTCCTGTGACCCAGTACTTC.

The J gene is TRBJ2-5, the V gene TRBV5-8; 7 bases are shared with TRBD1. Germline V lookup: CDR1 SGHTS, CDR2 YDEGEE. This CDR3 comprises 16 residues. V lost 4 bases, J lost 5 bases, and 14 bases stayed unmatched. CDR3 sequence (DNA): TGTGCCAGCAGCCAAAGGGACAGCAATATGGGGGAGACCCAGTACTTC. It specifies CASSQRDSNMGETQYF.

The chain combines TRBV4-2 with TRBJ2-7; 10 positions match TRBD2. Germline CDR1 LGHNA, CDR2 YNFKEQ. The length of the CDR3 is 16 residues. V shed 3 bases, J shed 7 bases, and the junction held 12 bases outside the gene matches. The DNA of the CDR3 is TGTGCCAGCAGCCACGGACTAGCGGCAAAAGTTGCGGAGCAGTACTTC. Its protein product is CASSHGLAAKVAEQYF.

The rearrangement joins TRBV5-1 to TRBJ2-7; tentatively, D is TRBD2 (6 bases). The germline gives CDR1 SGHRS, CDR2 YFSETQ. V was shortened by 4 bases and J by 3 bases, with 17 bases between the two germline ends. This CDR3 contains 15 residues. CDR3 sequence: CASSPSPGDLYEQYF. The DNA of the CDR3 is TGCGCCAGCAGCCCCTCTCCGGGAGATCTCTACGAGCAGTACTTC.

The chain links TRBV7-9 to TRBJ2-7; 7 nucleotides align to TRBD1. Germline-derived CDR1 and CDR2 are SEHNR and FQNEAQ (reference sequence). The CDR3 has 15 amino acids. V dropped 1 base and J dropped 0; count of bases not matched to a gene: 3. The CDR3 is CASSLGEGASYEQYF. As DNA, the CDR3 is TGTGCCAGCAGCTTAGGAGAGGGGGCCTCCTACGAGCAGTACTTC.

This sequence joins TRBV10-3 and TRBJ1-2; TRBD1 matches 7 bases. Germline V CDR1 and CDR2: ENHRY, SYGVKD. The CDR3 contains 12 residues. The J segment lost 7 bases and the V segment lost 5 bases, leaving 4 bases of the junction unmatched. The CDR3 bases are TGTGCCATCAGTCAGGGGGATGGTGGCTACACCTTC. Protein product: CAISQGDGGYTF.

This clone has only one observation. V gene TRBV25-1 combines with J gene TRBJ2-5; D may be TRBD1 (5 bases). CDR3 size: 14 residues. Trimming pared 5 bases from V and 0 bases from J, leaving 10 bases between. Germline V gene lookup returns CDR1 MGHDK and CDR2 SYGVNS. This CDR3 is CASSPDKYQETQYF. The CDR3 DNA reads as TGTGCCAGCAGTCCGGACAAGTACCAAGAGACCCAGTACTTC. The whole variable domain, filled in from reference TRBV25-1 and TRBJ2-5, reads EADIYQTPRYLVIGTGKKITLECSQTMGHDKMYWYQQDPGMELHLIHYSYGVNSTEKGDLSSESTVSRIRTEHFPLTLESARPSHTSQYLCASSPDKYQETQYFGPGTRLLVL.

V is TRBV4-2 and J is TRBJ2-1; 9 bases are a match to TRBD2. This CDR3 comprises 17 residues. J lost 1 base, V lost 1 base, and 5 bases had no gene match. CDR1 is LGHNA and CDR2 is YNFKEQ in the germline V gene. The DNA for the CDR3 is TGTGCCAGCAGCCAAGGCTCAAGCGGGAGGTCCTACAATGAGCAGTTCTTC. Translated: CASSQGSSGRSYNEQFF.